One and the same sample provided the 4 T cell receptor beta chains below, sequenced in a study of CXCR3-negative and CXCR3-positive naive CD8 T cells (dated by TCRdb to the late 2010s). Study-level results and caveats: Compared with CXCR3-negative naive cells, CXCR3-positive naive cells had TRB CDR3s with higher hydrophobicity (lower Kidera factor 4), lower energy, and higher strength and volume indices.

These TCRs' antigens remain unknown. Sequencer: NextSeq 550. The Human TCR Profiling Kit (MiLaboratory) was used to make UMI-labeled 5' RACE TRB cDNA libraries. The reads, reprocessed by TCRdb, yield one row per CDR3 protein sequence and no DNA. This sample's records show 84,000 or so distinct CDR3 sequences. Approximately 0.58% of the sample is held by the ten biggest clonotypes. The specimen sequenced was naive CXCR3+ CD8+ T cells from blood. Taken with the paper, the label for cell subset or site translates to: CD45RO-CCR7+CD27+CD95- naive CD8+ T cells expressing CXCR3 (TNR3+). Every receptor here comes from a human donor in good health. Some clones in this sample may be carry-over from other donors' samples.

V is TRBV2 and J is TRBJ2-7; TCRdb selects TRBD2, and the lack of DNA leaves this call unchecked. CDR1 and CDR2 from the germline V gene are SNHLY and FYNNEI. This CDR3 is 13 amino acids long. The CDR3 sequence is CASKSYGTYEQYF.

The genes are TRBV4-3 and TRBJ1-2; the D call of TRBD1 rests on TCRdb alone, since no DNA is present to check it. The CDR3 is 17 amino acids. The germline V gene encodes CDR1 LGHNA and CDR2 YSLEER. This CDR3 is CASSQEDGSAPYYGYTF.

CDR3 region: CASSFRGRPSTDTQYF. The chain uses TRBV5-1 and TRBJ2-3. From germline, CDR1 is SGHRS and CDR2 YFSETQ. The CDR3 covers 16 residues.

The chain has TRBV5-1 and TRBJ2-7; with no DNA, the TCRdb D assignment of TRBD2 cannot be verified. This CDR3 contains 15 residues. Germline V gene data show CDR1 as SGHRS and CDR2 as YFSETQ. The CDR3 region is CASSSTLAGAYEQYF.